This T cell receptor (beta chain) was profiled in a study of T-cell reconstitution after alpha-beta-depleted transplantation in children. Findings and limits, study-wide: Diversity and T-cell counts at one year after transplant derived mostly from new T cells. Surviving recipient T cells and intrathymic progenitors accounted for some patients' high TCRbeta diversity at day 60.

The TCRbeta library was prepared with unique molecular identifiers. One entry per CDR3 protein, called by TCRdb with MiXCR from the PCR reads. This table holds approximately 230,000 distinct CDR3 sequences, roughly 25% found once. Ten or more counts support this clonotype. The antigen is unknown. Germline CDR1 is DFQATT and CDR2 is SNEGSKA (reference sequence). V lost 8 bases and J 1 base, leaving 13 bases between the germline ends. The CDR3 contains 13 residues. The sequenced sample was PBMCs, obtained before TCRalphabeta/CD19-depleted stem cell transplant. V gene TRBV20-1 combines with J gene TRBJ2-3; a weak D match, TRBD2 (5 bases). The clonotype originates from a girl aged 2-10 years with Fanconi anemia, due to receive a stem cell transplant. This chain's CDR3 is CSTEGQGTDTQYF. The CDR3 DNA follows: TGCAGTACAGAGGGCCAGGGCACAGATACGCAGTATTTT.